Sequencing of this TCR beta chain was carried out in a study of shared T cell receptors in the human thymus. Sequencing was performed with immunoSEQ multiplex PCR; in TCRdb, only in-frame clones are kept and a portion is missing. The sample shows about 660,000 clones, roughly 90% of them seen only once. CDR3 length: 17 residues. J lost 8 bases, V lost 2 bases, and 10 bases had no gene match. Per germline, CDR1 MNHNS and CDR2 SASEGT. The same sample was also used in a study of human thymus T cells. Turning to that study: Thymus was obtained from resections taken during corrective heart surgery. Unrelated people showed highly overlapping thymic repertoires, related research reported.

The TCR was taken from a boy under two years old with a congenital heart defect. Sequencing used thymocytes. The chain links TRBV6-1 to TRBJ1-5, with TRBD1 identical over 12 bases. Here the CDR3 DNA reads TGTGCCAGCAGTGAAAGTTTGGGACAGGGGGCTAATAAGCCCCAGCATTTT. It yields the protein CASSESLGQGANKPQHF.